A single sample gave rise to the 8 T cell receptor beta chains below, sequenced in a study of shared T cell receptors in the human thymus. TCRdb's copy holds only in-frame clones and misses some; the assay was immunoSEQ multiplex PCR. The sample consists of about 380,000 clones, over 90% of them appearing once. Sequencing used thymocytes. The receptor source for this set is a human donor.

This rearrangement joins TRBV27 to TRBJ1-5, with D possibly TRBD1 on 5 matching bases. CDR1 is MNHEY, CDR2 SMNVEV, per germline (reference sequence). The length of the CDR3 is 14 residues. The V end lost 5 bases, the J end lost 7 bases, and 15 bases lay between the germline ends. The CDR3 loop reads CASSIPGLGQPQHF. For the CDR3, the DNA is TGTGCCAGCAGTATTCCGGGACTGGGACAGCCCCAGCATTTT.

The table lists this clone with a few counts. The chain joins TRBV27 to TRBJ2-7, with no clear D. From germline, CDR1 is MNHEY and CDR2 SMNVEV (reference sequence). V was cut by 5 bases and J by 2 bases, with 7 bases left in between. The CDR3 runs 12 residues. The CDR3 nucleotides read TGTGCCAGCAGTCCCGGTACCTACGAGCAGTACTTC. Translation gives CASSPGTYEQYF.

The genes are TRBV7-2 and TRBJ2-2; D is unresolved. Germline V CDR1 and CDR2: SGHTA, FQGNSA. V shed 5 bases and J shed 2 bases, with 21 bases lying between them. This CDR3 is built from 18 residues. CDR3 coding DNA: TGTGCCAGCAGCGTACTACGGCCAACGTCCAGCAACACCGGGGAGCTGTTTTTT. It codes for CASSVLRPTSSNTGELFF.

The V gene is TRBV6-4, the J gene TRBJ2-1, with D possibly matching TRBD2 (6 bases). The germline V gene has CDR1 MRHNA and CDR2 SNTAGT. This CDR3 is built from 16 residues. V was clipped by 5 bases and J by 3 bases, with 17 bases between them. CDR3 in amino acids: CASSPERAWNYNEQFF. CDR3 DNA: TGTGCCAGCAGTCCCGAGCGGGCTTGGAACTACAATGAGCAGTTCTTC.

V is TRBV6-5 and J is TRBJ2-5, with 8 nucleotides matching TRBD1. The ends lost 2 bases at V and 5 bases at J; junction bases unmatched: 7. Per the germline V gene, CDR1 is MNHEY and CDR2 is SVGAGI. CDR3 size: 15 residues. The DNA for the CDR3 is TGTGCCAGCAGTTACACTGGACAGGGCCAGGAGACCCAGTACTTC. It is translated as CASSYTGQGQETQYF.

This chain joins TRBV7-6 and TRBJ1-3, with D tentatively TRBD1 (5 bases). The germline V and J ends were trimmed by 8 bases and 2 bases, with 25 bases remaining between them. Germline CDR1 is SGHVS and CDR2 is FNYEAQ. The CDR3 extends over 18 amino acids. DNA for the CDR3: TGTGCCAGCGGCTCTCCGGGACCTAGGGCGGCGCCTGGAAACACCATATATTTT. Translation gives CASGSPGPRAAPGNTIYF.

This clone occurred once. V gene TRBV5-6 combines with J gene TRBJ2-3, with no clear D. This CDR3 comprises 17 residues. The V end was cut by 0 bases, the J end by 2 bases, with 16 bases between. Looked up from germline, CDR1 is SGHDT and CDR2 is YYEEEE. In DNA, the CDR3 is TGTGCCAGCAGCTTGGAGGCTCGAGGTCCGTTCACAGATACGCAGTATTTT. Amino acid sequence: CASSLEARGPFTDTQYF.

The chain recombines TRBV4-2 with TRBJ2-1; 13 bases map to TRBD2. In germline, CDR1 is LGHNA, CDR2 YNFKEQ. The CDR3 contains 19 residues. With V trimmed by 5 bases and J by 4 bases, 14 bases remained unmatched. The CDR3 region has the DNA TGTGCCAGCAGCGTAAGCATCCCTAAGACTAGCGGGGGGTACAATGAGCAGTTCTTC. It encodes CASSVSIPKTSGGYNEQFF.